This is a list of T cell receptor beta chains from one sample in a study of metastatic and nonmetastatic thyroid tumors. TCRdb re-processed the PCR reads through MiXCR. The sample shows approximately 31,000 clones, 30% of them seen only once. Sequencing was carried out using blood. These receptors were taken from a female donor with papillary thyroid cancer or a benign thyroid nodule (not recorded which). Some clones in this sample may be carry-over from other donors' samples. The CDR3 runs from the conserved cysteine through the conserved F or W. A clone size is listed for some rows: how often the clone was seen (once, few, many), or a class if it is expanded.

V	size	J	CDR3
TRBV7-9	many	TRBJ2-1	CASRGQGNFYNEQFF
TRBV4-1	-	TRBJ1-5	CASSQVGGIEEPQHF
TRBV27	-	TRBJ1-6	CASSLSIPGQGLSPLHF
TRBV9	-	TRBJ2-2	CASSVGTSPTGELFF
TRBV6-2/TRBV6-3	medium-sized	TRBJ1-1	CASSWTGTAPEAFF
TRBV7-2	many	TRBJ1-4	CASIKDRGSNEKLFF
TRBV7-2	-	TRBJ2-7	CASSRGGAYEQYF
TRBV2	few	TRBJ1-2	CASTPGQINYGYTF
TRBV10-3	medium-sized	TRBJ2-1	CAISDEGIDEQFF
TRBV6-2/TRBV6-3	medium-sized	TRBJ2-7	CASSTRPGDEQYF
TRBV10-3	-	TRBJ1-2	CAINRGEGYGYTF
TRBV20-1	many	TRBJ2-3	CSVAKPGTDTQYF
TRBV12-2	many	TRBJ2-7	CASRNRRGAYEQYF
TRBV5-1	-	TRBJ2-1	CASSLGGAENEQFF
TRBV6-1	few	TRBJ2-7	CASRTSAFYEQYF
TRBV10-1	few	TRBJ2-7	CASSGYGQGISEQYF
TRBV28	medium-sized	TRBJ2-7	CASSSGTGSYEQYF
TRBV30	few	TRBJ2-7	CAWSVSGTAYEQYF
TRBV6-2/TRBV6-3	few	TRBJ2-7	CASSYSAQEYF
TRBV6-1	few	TRBJ2-7	CASSKLAGGPNVYEQYF
TRBV6-1	-	TRBJ2-3	CASSEIRASGTQYF
TRBV11-1	-	TRBJ2-7	CASSLSRDQYEQYF
TRBV6-1	medium-sized	TRBJ2-7	CASGPTSRYEQYF
TRBV5-1	many	TRBJ2-7	CASRESGRSTYEQYF
TRBV7-3	many	TRBJ1-2	CASRPNRGGDYGYTF
TRBV5-1	-	TRBJ1-6	CASSLDARDRDNSPLHF
TRBV20-1	few	TRBJ1-2	CSAISYRGYGYTF
TRBV9	-	TRBJ2-7	CASSITGTSGTEQYF
TRBV11-3	-	TRBJ2-1	CASSLVPDEQFF
TRBV5-1	-	TRBJ2-7	CASSLEEFGAEQYF
TRBV27	-	TRBJ2-3	CASISLAGSTDTQYF
TRBV7-9	many	TRBJ1-2	CASSLQLSLGYTF
TRBV2	few	TRBJ2-5	CAKYRRQQETQYF
TRBV6-1	-	TRBJ2-5	CASSDVAGRQYF
TRBV11-2	-	TRBJ2-1	CASSLGGLASSYNEQFF
TRBV6-2/TRBV6-3	medium-sized	TRBJ1-2	CASSYSDRSYGYTF
TRBV5-5	many	TRBJ2-7	CASSLSGQNYEQYF
TRBV5-5	-	TRBJ2-7	CASSQEKSGYEQYF
TRBV18	once	TRBJ2-3	CASSPQWVSDTQYF
TRBV4-1	few	TRBJ2-3	CASSQDRLSTDTQYF
TRBV10-2	many	TRBJ2-7	CASRKDPSPTFEQYF
TRBV6-1	-	TRBJ1-6	CASSSDETGPDSPLHF
TRBV20-1	-	TRBJ2-2	CSARDVGQGNTGELFF
TRBV2	once	TRBJ2-5	CASGQDTDLNRYF
TRBV20-1	-	TRBJ2-1	CSAGKGLAGYNEQFF
TRBV19	-	TRBJ2-5	CASSGQNQETQYF
TRBV11-3	few	TRBJ2-1	CASSLVFGSRQPRRDEQFF
TRBV7-3	-	TRBJ2-1	CASIFVVYNEHFF
TRBV12-3/TRBV12-4	-	TRBJ2-1	CASSLARASSYNEQFF
TRBV5-4	-	TRBJ2-1	CASSFGLAITYNEQFF
TRBV3-1	-	TRBJ2-1	CASSLGQGKNNEQFF
TRBV14	once	TRBJ2-3	CASSQDLSRGTDTQYF
TRBV9	once	TRBJ2-7	CASSARGGYEQYF
TRBV27	large	TRBJ2-7	CASSFRTASYEQYF
TRBV20-1	-	TRBJ2-7	CSAPGSEQYF
TRBV20-1	-	TRBJ1-1	CSARCHSGGTEASF